This T cell receptor (beta chain) came from a study of T cell responses to AZD1222 COVID-19 vaccine. Concerning this clone: Its target is not known.

The method was immunoSEQ multiplex PCR; TCRdb's version includes in-frame clones alone and lacks a portion of them. The table has 100,000 to 140,000 clones, roughly 90% seen once. Doses given second, at about 4 or about 12 weeks, were pooled. Germline CDR1 reads SGHNT; CDR2 reads YENEEA. V lost 5 bases, J lost 0 bases, and 8 bases lay in between. There are 14 residues in the CDR3. Study outcomes and limitations: Unmutated regions of variants are reportedly targeted by nearly half of spike-specific TCRs. Spike-specific TCR breadth and depth grew following two AZD1222 doses.

This clonotype was obtained from an adult who received the AZD1222 COVID-19 vaccine. Sequenced here: peripheral blood, sampled 28 days after the second AZD1222 dose. V and J are TRBV11-3 and TRBJ2-1, with a weak D call TRBD2 (6 bases). This CDR3 is CASSTTSSYNEQFF. The CDR3 DNA sequence: TGTGCCAGCAGCACGACTAGCTCCTACAATGAGCAGTTCTTC.